Listed below are T cell receptor beta chains from one sample, sequenced in a study of blood T cell repertoires in COVID-19. Assay used: immunoSEQ multiplex PCR; TCRdb lists only in-frame clones, some missing. The sample gives around 140,000 clones, just under 85% of which show up once; roughly 3.4% is in the top ten. The sequencing sample was made of PBMCs or T cells enriched from blood (not recorded which). These TCRs come from a woman aged 45 to 65 with acute COVID-19. CDR3s include the opening cysteine and the closing phenylalanine or tryptophan. The D gene is left open where the match is weak. Rows may omit the clone size; those that give it use once, few, many or a size class.

V gene	J gene	D gene	clone size	CDR3 protein	CDR3 DNA
TRBV10-3	TRBJ2-3	NA	NA	CAISESQRASDTQYF	TGTGCCATCAGTGAGTCGCAGCGGGCCTCAGATACGCAGTATTTT
TRBV11-2	TRBJ1-6	NA	NA	CASSLDRVDSPLHF	TGTGCCAGCAGCTTAGATCGGGTTGATTCACCCCTCCACTTT
TRBV7-7	TRBJ2-5	TRBD1	NA	CASSLTGGLQETQYF	TGTGCTAGCAGCTTGACAGGGGGCTTACAAGAGACCCAGTACTTC
TRBV10-2	TRBJ1-2	TRBD1	NA	CASSGAGGNYGYTF	TGCGCCAGCAGTGGGGCAGGGGGAAACTATGGCTACACCTTC
TRBV7-9	TRBJ2-3	NA	NA	CASSLDPSTDTQYF	TGTGCCAGCAGCTTAGATCCGAGTACAGATACGCAGTATTTT
TRBV30	TRBJ2-7	NA	once	CAWSGNRGRAYEQYF	TGTGCCTGGAGTGGGAACAGGGGGAGGGCCTACGAGCAGTACTTC
TRBV10-3	TRBJ2-1	TRBD2	NA	CAISEPVGLGPSNEQFF	TGTGCCATCAGTGAGCCGGTGGGACTAGGGCCGAGTAATGAGCAGTTCTTC
TRBV14	TRBJ1-1	TRBD1	NA	CASSQTLGQAMNTEAFF	TGTGCCAGCAGCCAAACGCTGGGACAGGCCATGAACACTGAAGCTTTCTTT
TRBV30	TRBJ1-5	TRBD1	NA	CAWSGRQGDQPQHF	TGTGCCTGGAGTGGACGACAGGGAGATCAGCCCCAGCATTTT
TRBV2	TRBJ2-4	NA	NA	CASSERGGRAKNIQYF	TGTGCCAGCAGTGAAAGGGGGGGGCGAGCCAAAAACATTCAGTACTTC
TRBV30	TRBJ2-3	NA	NA	CAWTRHVAGTDTQYF	TGTGCCTGGACCCGCCACGTAGCGGGCACAGATACGCAGTATTTT
TRBV4-1	TRBJ2-7	TRBD2	once	CASSQTSASYEQYF	TGCGCCAGCAGCCAAACTAGCGCGTCCTACGAGCAGTACTTC
TRBV9	TRBJ1-6	TRBD1	NA	CASSAGQGGNSPLHF	TGTGCCAGCAGCGCGGGACAGGGTGGAAATTCACCCCTCCACTTT
TRBV7-9	TRBJ1-6	TRBD1	NA	CATNRGEGNSPLHF	TGTGCCACAAACAGGGGAGAGGGTAATTCACCCCTCCACTTT
TRBV24-1	TRBJ1-1	NA	NA	CATSPKSGVGTEAFF	TGTGCCACCAGCCCGAAGTCGGGGGTCGGGACTGAAGCTTTCTTT
TRBV19	TRBJ1-2	NA	NA	CASSMVEEYYGYTF	TGTGCCAGTAGTATGGTCGAGGAGTACTATGGCTACACCTTC
TRBV19	TRBJ1-5	NA	NA	CASTSDIQENQPQHF	TGTGCCAGTACCTCGGACATCCAAGAAAATCAGCCCCAGCATTTT
TRBV10-1	TRBJ2-1	TRBD2	NA	CASSEAGLAGNNEQFF	TGCGCCAGCAGTGAGGCGGGACTAGCGGGAAACAATGAGCAGTTCTTC